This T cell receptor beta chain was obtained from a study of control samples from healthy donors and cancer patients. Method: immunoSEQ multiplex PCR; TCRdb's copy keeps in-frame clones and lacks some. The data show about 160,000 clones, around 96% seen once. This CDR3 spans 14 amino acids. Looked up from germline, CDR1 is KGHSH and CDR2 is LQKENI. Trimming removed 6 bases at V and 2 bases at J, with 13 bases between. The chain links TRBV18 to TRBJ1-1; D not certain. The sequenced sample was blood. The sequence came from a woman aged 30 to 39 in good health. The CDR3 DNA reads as TGTGCCAGCTCGCCCCAGCAGCTCAACACTGAAGCTTTCTTT. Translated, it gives CASSPQQLNTEAFF.